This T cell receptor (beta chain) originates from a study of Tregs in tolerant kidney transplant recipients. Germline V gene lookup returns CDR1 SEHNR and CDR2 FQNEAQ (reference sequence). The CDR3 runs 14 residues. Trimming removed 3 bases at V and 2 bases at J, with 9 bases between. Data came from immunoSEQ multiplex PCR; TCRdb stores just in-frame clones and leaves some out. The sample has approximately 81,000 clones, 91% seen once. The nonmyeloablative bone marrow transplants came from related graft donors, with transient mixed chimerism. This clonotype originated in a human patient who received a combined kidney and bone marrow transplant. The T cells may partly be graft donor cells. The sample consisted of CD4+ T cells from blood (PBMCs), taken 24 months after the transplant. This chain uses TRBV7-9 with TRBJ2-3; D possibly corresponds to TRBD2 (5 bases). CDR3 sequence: CASSFVRATDTQYF. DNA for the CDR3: TGTGCCAGCAGCTTTGTGCGGGCCACAGATACGCAGTATTTT. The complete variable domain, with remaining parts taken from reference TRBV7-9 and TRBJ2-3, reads DTGVSQNPRHKITKRGQNVTFRCDPISEHNRLYWYRQTLGQGPEFLTYFQNEAQLEKSRLLSDRFSAERPKGSFSTLEIQRTEQGDSAMYLCASSFVRATDTQYFGPGTRLTVL.